The clone carrying this T cell receptor (beta chain) was observed at least ten times. Its antigen is currently unknown. These data come from a study of identical twins. Study conclusions and caveats: The abundant beta clonotypes from cord blood had fewer insertions, and memory repertoires had none of this. Cross-sectional statistics underpinned the conclusions; the same donors were not followed. The models gave estimates that fell short of the out-of-frame TCR alpha sharing seen in monozygotic twins. There is a chance that invariant MAIT and iNKT cells partially muddied zero-insertion analyses.

MiXCR was run by TCRdb on the 5' RACE reads, yielding one entry per CDR3 protein. Of roughly 260,000 distinct CDR3 sequences listed, approximately 7.9% are singletons. The CDR3 totals 16 residues. Germline V lookup: CDR1 SGDLS, CDR2 YYNGEE. V trimming: 4 bases; J trimming: 8 bases; junction bases outside the gene matches: 11. The same sample was also studied in work on yellow fever vaccine responses in identical twins.

The V and J genes are TRBV9 and TRBJ2-1, with 11 bases identical to TRBD2. The source material was CD8+ T cells sorted from blood. The sequence derives from a woman aged 18-30 years in good health. This chain's CDR3 is CASSHLSGRAGDEQFF. The CDR3 DNA follows: TGTGCCAGCAGCCATCTTAGCGGGAGGGCCGGCGATGAGCAGTTCTTC. Full variable domain (outside the CDR3, taken from reference TRBV9 and TRBJ2-1): DSGVTQTPKHLITATGQRVTLRCSPRSGDLSVYWYQQSLDQGLQFLIQYYNGEERAKGNILERFSAQQFPDLHSELNLSSLELGDSALYFCASSHLSGRAGDEQFFGPGTRLTVL.